Following are 12 T cell receptor beta chains from one sample sequenced in a study of shared clonotypes between healthy human individuals. The table came from immunoSEQ multiplex PCR; TCRdb's copy has only in-frame clones and leaves some out. The repertoire includes some 2,000,000 clones, 85% to 95% of them detected once, and 0.13% sits in the top ten. The specimen sequenced was naive CD4+ T cells sorted from blood. The subset was: CD45RA+ positively selected. The receptors originated from a man aged 18 to 30 in good health.

The chain is built from TRBV7-9 and TRBJ2-7; 8 nucleotides agree with TRBD2. CDR3 length: 14 residues. Trimming at V came to 6 bases and at J to 1 base, leaving 5 bases not matched to a gene. In germline, CDR1 is SEHNR, CDR2 FQNEAQ (reference sequence). CDR3 residues: CASSEAGASYEQYF. The CDR3 nucleotides are TGTGCCAGCAGTGAAGCGGGAGCATCCTACGAGCAGTACTTC. The variable domain in full, with the rest retrieved from reference TRBV7-9 and TRBJ2-7, is DTGVSQNPRHKITKRGQNVTFRCDPISEHNRLYWYRQTLGQGPEFLTYFQNEAQLEKSRLLSDRFSAERPKGSFSTLEIQRTEQGDSAMYLCASSEAGASYEQYFGPGTRLTVT.

This rearrangement joins TRBV11-3 to TRBJ2-3, with 11 positions matching TRBD2. CDR1 and CDR2 (germline): SGHNT, YENEEA. The CDR3 contains 14 residues. J was trimmed by 6 bases and V by 5 bases; bases with no gene match: 4. In nucleotides, the CDR3 is TGTGCCAGCAGCACGGGACTAGCGGCGGATACGCAGTATTTT. Protein: CASSTGLAADTQYF.

The V gene is TRBV25-1, the J gene TRBJ2-1; 11 nucleotides align to TRBD2. Germline CDR1 MGHDK, CDR2 SYGVNS. The CDR3 sequence is 15 residues long. The ends lost 4 bases at V and 8 bases at J; junction bases unmatched: 7. In DNA form, the CDR3 reads TGTGCCAGCAGTGCAACTAGCGGGAGCCGTTATGAGCAGTTCTTC. The encoded protein is CASSATSGSRYEQFF.

The rearrangement links TRBV7-2 to TRBJ2-7; D is possibly TRBD1 (6 bases). Germline V lookup: CDR1 SGHTA, CDR2 FQGNSA. This CDR3 is 16 amino acids long. The V end lost 4 bases, the J end lost 0 bases, and 16 bases lay between the germline ends. The DNA for the CDR3 is TGTGCCAGCAGCTCCAACCCAGGGGTAGGCTCCTACGAGCAGTACTTC. Its translation is CASSSNPGVGSYEQYF.

V gene TRBV5-1 combines with J gene TRBJ1-5; D might be TRBD1 (6 bases). This CDR3 comprises 18 residues. Germline-derived CDR1 and CDR2 are SGHRS and YFSETQ. V lost 0 bases to trimming and J lost 0 bases, with 16 bases between them. The CDR3 protein is CASSLDIQGGNSNQPQHF. CDR3 bases: TGCGCCAGCAGCTTGGACATTCAAGGGGGGAATAGCAATCAGCCCCAGCATTTT.

The chain has TRBV28 and TRBJ1-6, with D possibly being TRBD1 (6 bases). The CDR3 length is 17 residues. Trimming removed 5 bases from V and 2 bases from J, with 16 bases in between. Germline V gene lookup returns CDR1 MDHEN and CDR2 SYDVKM. CDR3 residues: CASSEERRGTYNSPLHF. CDR3 nucleotide sequence: TGTGCCAGCAGTGAGGAGAGGAGGGGGACCTATAATTCACCCCTCCACTTT.

This chain connects TRBV11-1 to TRBJ2-7; 10 bases align to TRBD1. The J segment lost 3 bases and the V segment lost 7 bases, leaving 3 bases of the junction unmatched. The CDR3 covers 13 residues. From germline, CDR1 is SGHAT and CDR2 FQDESV (reference sequence). CDR3: CASTRDRGYEQYF. The CDR3 bases are TGTGCCAGCACTCGGGACAGGGGCTACGAGCAGTACTTC.

V and J are TRBV9 and TRBJ2-7, with D hard to call. The CDR3 spans 13 residues. Germline V gene lookup returns CDR1 SGDLS and CDR2 YYNGEE. The ends were cut back, 4 bases at V and 6 bases at J, with 14 bases in the middle. The CDR3 nucleotides are TGTGCCAGCAGCCAGACGCTAGTGAGCGAGCAGTACTTC. This translates into CASSQTLVSEQYF.

The chain uses TRBV19 and TRBJ1-1, with D possibly matching TRBD1 (6 bases). The CDR3 is made up of 15 amino acids. Germline assignment: CDR1 LNHDA and CDR2 SQIVND (reference sequence). With 6 bases removed from V and 1 base from J, the gap between germline ends came to 15 bases. Written as DNA, the CDR3 is TGTGCCAGTAGCCGGAACCTCAGGGGGAACACTGAAGCTTTCTTT. The encoded protein is CASSRNLRGNTEAFF.

The chain employs TRBV4-3 and TRBJ1-6; maybe TRBD1 (5 bases). This CDR3 is 13 amino acids long. From germline, CDR1 is LGHNA and CDR2 YSLEER. The V and J ends lost 4 bases and 9 bases respectively, with 10 bases between them. The CDR3 loop reads CASSLDSLSPLHF. The CDR3 coding sequence is TGCGCCAGCAGCCTTGACAGTCTTTCACCCCTCCACTTT.

About this clone: This CDR3 is also generated by other DNA sequences in the sample. V usage is TRBV6-5 and J usage is TRBJ1-5; maybe TRBD1 (5 bases). Trimming took 6 bases from V and 1 from J, leaving 13 bases between them. The germline CDR1 and CDR2 sequences are MNHEY and SVGAGI. The CDR3 is made up of 15 amino acids. The CDR3 DNA follows: TGTGCCAGCAGCAAAGGGACGGCCAGCAATCAGCCCCAGCATTTT. Protein sequence: CASSKGTASNQPQHF.

The chain has TRBV4-1 and TRBJ2-4; D is undetermined. Germline V gives CDR1 MGHRA, CDR2 YSYEKL. The CDR3 runs to 15 residues. Trimming pared 4 bases from V and 1 base from J, leaving 11 bases between. The CDR3 loop is CASSRLPLAKNIQYF. CDR3 sequence (DNA): TGCGCCAGCAGCCGTCTTCCGCTGGCCAAAAACATTCAGTACTTC.